What follows are 17 T cell receptor beta chains derived from one specimen sequenced in a study of blood T cells in healthy people across ages (dated by TCRdb to 2014 to 2015). Libraries were built with 5' RACE. Sequencer: Illumina HiSeq 2500. A second PCR of roughly 6 to 11 cycles was run with a J-beta primer mix and a sample-barcoded 5' primer. In-frame beta chains were kept once TCRdb had trimmed the public reads at Q25 with fastp and called clones with MiXCR. Each entry merges the rows of one CDR3 protein and shows their most common DNA and genes. The sample table records 1.5 million to 2 million distinct CDR3 sequences; over 25% of these occur just once. 7.7% of the sample belongs to the ten largest clones. Sequencing used blood. These receptors came from a woman aged 25 to 45 in good health.

This chain uses TRBV30 with TRBJ1-1, with D possibly matching TRBD1 (6 bases). The length of the CDR3 is 13 residues. Looked up from germline, CDR1 is GTSNPN and CDR2 is SVGIG (reference sequence). V lost 2 bases, J lost 5 bases, and 12 bases lay in between. This chain's CDR3 is CAWSSGAWTEAFF. DNA of the CDR3: TGTGCCTGGAGTTCAGGGGCTTGGACTGAAGCTTTCTTT.

This clonotype came up many times. The CDR3 protein is CSAPILAGTANEQFF. As DNA, the CDR3 is TGCAGTGCTCCTATACTAGCGGGGACCGCTAATGAGCAGTTCTTC. The chain joins TRBV20-1 to TRBJ2-1, with 10 positions matching TRBD2. V trimming: 5 bases; J trimming: 7 bases; junction bases outside the gene matches: 11. The germline CDR1 and CDR2 sequences are DFQATT and SNEGSKA (reference sequence). There are 15 residues in the CDR3.

The chain employs TRBV9 and TRBJ2-3; D remains unclear. The CDR3 is 14 residues long. Trimming left V 4 bases short and J 4 bases short, with 13 bases between. Per germline, CDR1 SGDLS and CDR2 YYNGEE. The CDR3 region is CASSFLTAADTQYF. The CDR3 nucleotides are TGTGCCAGCAGCTTCCTGACGGCGGCAGATACGCAGTATTTT.

The chain employs TRBV20-1 and TRBJ2-5; TRBD1 matches at 7 bases. The CDR3 totals 14 residues. The V segment lost 4 bases and the J segment 2 bases; nucleotides outside the gene matches: 7. The germline gives CDR1 DFQATT, CDR2 SNEGSKA (reference sequence). The CDR3 protein is CSAILSGQQETQYF. The CDR3 nucleotides read TGCAGTGCTATCCTTTCGGGACAGCAAGAGACCCAGTACTTC.

This clonotype appeared many times. The chain carries TRBV11-2 and TRBJ2-6, with D unclear. CDR3 length: 15 amino acids. V dropped 5 bases and J dropped 4 bases, with 12 bases sitting between them. Germline V gene data show CDR1 as SGHAT and CDR2 as FQNNGV. The CDR3 region is CASSPPSPGANVLTF. DNA of the CDR3: TGTGCCAGCAGCCCCCCCAGCCCCGGGGCCAACGTCCTGACTTTC.

The chain couples TRBV12-3 or TRBV12-4 to TRBJ2-1; 9 nucleotides align to TRBD2. The CDR3 loop spans 14 amino acids. With V trimmed by 5 bases and J by 5 bases, 4 bases remained unmatched. CDR3 DNA sequence: TGTGCCAGCAGTCTCCCTAGCGGGAACAATGAGCAGTTCTTC. Translation: CASSLPSGNNEQFF.

Many counts were recorded for this clonotype. The gene calls are TRBV20-1 and TRBJ2-7, with D unclear. Trimming shortened V by 2 bases and J by 7 bases, and 9 bases separated the two germline ends. Germline-derived CDR1 and CDR2 are DFQATT and SNEGSKA (reference sequence). CDR3 length equals 11 residues. The CDR3 DNA sequence: TGCAGTGCTAGAAGAATGGCGGAGCAGTACTTC. As protein: CSARRMAEQYF.

This chain joins TRBV7-6 and TRBJ1-6; a possible D gene is TRBD1 (5 bases). Germline V gene sequence: CDR1 SGHVS, CDR2 FNYEAQ. Trimming took off 1 base at V and 8 bases at J, with 9 bases between the two ends. This CDR3 is built from 14 residues. CDR3 in amino acids: CASSLDRNYSPLHF. In DNA form, the CDR3 reads TGTGCCAGCAGCTTAGACAGGAACTATTCACCCCTCCACTTT.

This clonotype came up a few times. This chain joins TRBV18 and TRBJ2-3; 7 nucleotides match TRBD1. The ends lost 3 bases at V and 1 base at J; junction bases unmatched: 4. The CDR3 is 15 residues long. CDR1 and CDR2 (germline): KGHSH, LQKENI. CDR3 protein: CASSPGQAGTDTQYF. In DNA, the CDR3 is TGTGCCAGCTCACCTGGACAGGCCGGCACAGATACGCAGTATTTT.

The sample holds many counts of this clonotype. V gene TRBV29-1 combines with J gene TRBJ2-7, with D perhaps TRBD2 (6 bases). This CDR3 comprises 11 residues. Trimming took 7 bases from V and 5 from J, leaving 12 bases between them. From germline, CDR1 is SQVTM and CDR2 ANQGSEA. The CDR3 DNA is TGCAGCGGGGGACTGGGCAACGAGCAGTACTTC. Protein product: CSGGLGNEQYF.

This clonotype has a handful of counts. J is TRBJ1-6 and V is TRBV6-1, with 7 bases lining up with TRBD1. Trimming took 7 bases from V and 10 from J; bases not matched to a gene: 13. The CDR3 consists of 15 residues. Germline V gene sequence: CDR1 MNHNS, CDR2 SASEGT. CDR3 region: CASKRSHRGESPLHF. The CDR3 DNA reads as TGTGCCAGCAAGCGATCACACAGGGGTGAATCACCCCTCCACTTT.

The chain joins TRBV4-3 to TRBJ1-5, with a weak D call TRBD1 (5 bases). Germline loops: CDR1 LGHNA, CDR2 YSLEER. V gave up 6 bases and J gave up 5 bases, with 20 bases separating them. CDR3 length: 16 amino acids. CDR3 DNA: TGCGCCAGCAGTAAGGCGAGGGGAGAAATGGATCAGCCCCAGCATTTT. This encodes CASSKARGEMDQPQHF.

This clonotype has just a few counts. The rearrangement joins TRBV20-1 to TRBJ2-2; no clear D gene. Trimming cost V 6 bases and J 2 bases, with 7 bases left between them. CDR1 is DFQATT, CDR2 SNEGSKA, per germline (reference sequence). The CDR3 is 12 amino acids. In DNA, the CDR3 is TGCAGTGCAACGATAAACACCGGGGAGCTGTTTTTT. Its protein is CSATINTGELFF.

This clonotype was counted ten times or more. This sequence joins TRBV7-2 and TRBJ2-1; 8 nucleotides line up with TRBD2. The CDR3 is 15 residues long. The germline V gene encodes CDR1 SGHTA and CDR2 FQGNSA. J gave up 4 bases and V 2 bases, and 4 bases lay outside the gene matches. The CDR3 loop reads CASSLMVAGYNEQFF. The CDR3 DNA follows: TGTGCCAGCAGCTTAATGGTAGCGGGGTACAATGAGCAGTTCTTC.

This rearrangement joins TRBV7-2 to TRBJ2-5; the D gene is possibly TRBD2 (5 bases). Trimming took 4 bases from V and 3 from J, leaving 12 bases between them. Looked up from germline, CDR1 is SGHTA and CDR2 is FQGNSA. The CDR3 sequence is 14 residues long. The CDR3 DNA sequence: TGTGCCAGCAGCTCTGGGAGTGCGAAAGAGACCCAGTACTTC. This sequence encodes CASSSGSAKETQYF.

The rearrangement links TRBV21-1 to TRBJ2-1; the listed D gene, TRBD2, was not tested against the DNA. TRBV21-1 is a pseudogene segment. The CDR3 loop spans 15 amino acids. As DNA, the CDR3 is TGTGCCAGCAGCAAACGGGGTGGGGGGAGGAATGAGCAGTTCTTC. Its translation is CASSKRGGGRNEQFF.

The genes are TRBV7-2 and TRBJ2-7; 9 nucleotides align to TRBD1. The CDR3 has 14 amino acids. The V segment lost 5 bases and the J segment 6 bases; nucleotides outside the gene matches: 8. Per the germline V gene, CDR1 is SGHTA and CDR2 is FQGNSA. DNA of the CDR3: TGTGCCAGCAGCATCGCCGGGACAGGGAGCGAGCAGTACTTC. It yields the protein CASSIAGTGSEQYF.